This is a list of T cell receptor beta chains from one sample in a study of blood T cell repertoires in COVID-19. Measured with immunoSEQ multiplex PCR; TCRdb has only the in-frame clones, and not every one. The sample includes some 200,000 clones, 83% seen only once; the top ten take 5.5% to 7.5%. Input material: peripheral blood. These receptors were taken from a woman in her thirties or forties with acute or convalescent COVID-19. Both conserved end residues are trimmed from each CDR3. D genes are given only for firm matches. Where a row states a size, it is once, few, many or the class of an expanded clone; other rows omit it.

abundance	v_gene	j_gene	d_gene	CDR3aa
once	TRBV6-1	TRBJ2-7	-	ASSDRLETGSYEQY
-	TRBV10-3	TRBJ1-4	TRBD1	AISDGTGVTNEKLF
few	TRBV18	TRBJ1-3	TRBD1	ASSSTWDRGPSGNTIY
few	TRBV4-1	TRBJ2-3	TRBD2	ASSLSGAGWGTDTQY
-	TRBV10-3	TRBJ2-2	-	AISFLTGELF
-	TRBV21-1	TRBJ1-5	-	ASSKGVEDQPQH
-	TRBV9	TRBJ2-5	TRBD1	ASSAPGQHQETQY
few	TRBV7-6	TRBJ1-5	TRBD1	ASSSSTGNQPQH
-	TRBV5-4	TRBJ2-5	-	ASSSYQGLETQY
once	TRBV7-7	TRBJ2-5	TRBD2	ASSPVAGADQETQY
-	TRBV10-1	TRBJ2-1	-	ASSDVWTNNEQF
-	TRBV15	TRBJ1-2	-	ATSRAAGRSNYGYT
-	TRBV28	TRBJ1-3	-	ASSFIGAGNTIY
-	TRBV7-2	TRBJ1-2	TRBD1	ASSTGQGYGYT
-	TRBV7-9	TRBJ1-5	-	ASSFDSRNDQPQH
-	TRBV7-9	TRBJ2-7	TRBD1	ASSFYMGQGAYEQY
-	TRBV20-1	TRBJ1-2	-	GGRVDYGYT
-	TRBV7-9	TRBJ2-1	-	ASSPLRYWNEQF
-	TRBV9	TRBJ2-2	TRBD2	ASTRLAGGSGTGELF
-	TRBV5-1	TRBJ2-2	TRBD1	ASRRGQGTENTGELF
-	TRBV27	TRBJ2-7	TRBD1	ASSIRGPGYEQY
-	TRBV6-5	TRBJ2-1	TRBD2	ASQGWAGEVNEQF
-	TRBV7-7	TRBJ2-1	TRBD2	ASSPGTTTNNEQF
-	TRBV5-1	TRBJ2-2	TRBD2	ASSSYGTSIRELF
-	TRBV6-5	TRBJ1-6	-	ASSYRGVDISLH
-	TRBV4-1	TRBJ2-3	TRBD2	ASSPRTSGFTDTQY
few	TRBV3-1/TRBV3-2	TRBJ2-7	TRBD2	ASSHSGTSSYEQY
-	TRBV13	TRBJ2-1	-	ASSLRAGWAGKF
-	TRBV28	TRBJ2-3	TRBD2	ASSDGLAGSYFTDTQY
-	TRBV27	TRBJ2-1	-	ASSQEVGARQF
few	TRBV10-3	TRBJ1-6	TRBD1	AIRNGQGANSPLH
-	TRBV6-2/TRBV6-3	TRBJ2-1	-	ASSSVTYEQF
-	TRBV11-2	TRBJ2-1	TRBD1	ASSLYRGEEQF
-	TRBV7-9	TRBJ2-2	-	ASSLYGTGELF
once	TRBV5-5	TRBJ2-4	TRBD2	ASSPRGRGGLGIQY
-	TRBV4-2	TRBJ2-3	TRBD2	ASKSRPGGGSTDTQY
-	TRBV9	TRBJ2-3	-	ASSVERDTQY
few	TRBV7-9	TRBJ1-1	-	ASSPHMNTEAF
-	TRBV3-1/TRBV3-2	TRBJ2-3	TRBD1	ASSHRQGITDTQY
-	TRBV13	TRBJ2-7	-	ASSLKPGHLYEQY
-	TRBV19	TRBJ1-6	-	AMAQGRNSPLH